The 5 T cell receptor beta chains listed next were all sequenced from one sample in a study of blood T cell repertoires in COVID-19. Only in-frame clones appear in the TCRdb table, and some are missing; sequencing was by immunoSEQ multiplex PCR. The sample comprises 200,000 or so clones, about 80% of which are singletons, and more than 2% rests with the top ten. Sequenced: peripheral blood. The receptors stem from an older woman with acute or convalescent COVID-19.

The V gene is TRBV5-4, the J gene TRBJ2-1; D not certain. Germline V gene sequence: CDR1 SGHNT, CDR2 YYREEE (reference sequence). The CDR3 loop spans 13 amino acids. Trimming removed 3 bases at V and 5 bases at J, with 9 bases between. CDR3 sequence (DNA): TGTGCCAGCAGCTCCCAGAACAACAATGAGCAGTTCTTC. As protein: CASSSQNNNEQFF.

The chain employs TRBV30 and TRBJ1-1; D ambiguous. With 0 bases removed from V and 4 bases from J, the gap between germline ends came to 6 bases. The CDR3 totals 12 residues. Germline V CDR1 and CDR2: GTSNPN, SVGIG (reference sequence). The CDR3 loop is CAWSVWATEAFF. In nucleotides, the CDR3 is TGTGCCTGGAGTGTATGGGCCACTGAAGCTTTCTTT.

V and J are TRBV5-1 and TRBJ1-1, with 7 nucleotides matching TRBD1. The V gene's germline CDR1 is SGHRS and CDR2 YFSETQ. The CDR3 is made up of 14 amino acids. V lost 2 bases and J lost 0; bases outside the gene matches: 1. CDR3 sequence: CASSFTGVNTEAFF. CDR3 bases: TGCGCCAGCAGCTTTACAGGGGTGAACACTGAAGCTTTCTTT.

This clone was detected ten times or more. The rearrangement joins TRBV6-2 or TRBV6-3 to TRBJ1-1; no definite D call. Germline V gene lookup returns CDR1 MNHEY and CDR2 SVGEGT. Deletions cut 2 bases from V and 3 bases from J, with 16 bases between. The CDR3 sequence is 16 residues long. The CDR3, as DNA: TGTGCCAGCAGTTACCCACGGGGAAGGTGGGACACTGAAGCTTTCTTT. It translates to CASSYPRGRWDTEAFF.

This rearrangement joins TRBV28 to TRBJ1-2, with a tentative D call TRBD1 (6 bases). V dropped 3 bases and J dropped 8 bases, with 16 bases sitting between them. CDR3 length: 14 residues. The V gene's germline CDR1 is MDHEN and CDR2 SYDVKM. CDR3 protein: CASSFRSYGGGYTF. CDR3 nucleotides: TGTGCCAGCAGTTTTAGGAGTTATGGGGGCGGCTACACCTTC.